The clone carrying this T cell receptor (beta chain) appeared a few times. Its specificity is not known. This specimen belongs to a study of T-cell reconstitution after alpha-beta-depleted transplantation in children. Study findings and constraints: Some patients owed their high day-60 TCRbeta diversity to surviving recipient T cells and thymic progenitors. In patients about two months after transplant, alpha-beta T cells reportedly arose from several hundred expanded graft clones.

J was trimmed by 4 bases and V by 3 bases; bases with no gene match: 11. Germline V gene sequence: CDR1 SQVTM, CDR2 ANQGSEA. The CDR3 loop spans 16 amino acids. Unique molecular identifiers featured in how the TCRbeta library was prepared. One entry per CDR3 protein, called by TCRdb with MiXCR from the PCR reads. The data show about 350,000 distinct CDR3 sequences, 15% to 20% seen once. The chain uses TRBV29-1 and TRBJ2-5; TRBD1 aligns across 10 bases. The clonotype comes from a male patient between 2 and 15 years old who had a stem cell transplant for acute lymphoblastic leukemia, so the T cells may come from the graft donor. The source material was PBMCs, mostly from graft donor cells, sampled 360 days after TCRalphabeta/CD19-depleted stem cell transplant. As DNA, the CDR3 is TGCAGCGTTGAGTCGTGGGTGACAGGGGGCGGAGAGACCCAGTACTTC. Its protein is CSVESWVTGGGETQYF.